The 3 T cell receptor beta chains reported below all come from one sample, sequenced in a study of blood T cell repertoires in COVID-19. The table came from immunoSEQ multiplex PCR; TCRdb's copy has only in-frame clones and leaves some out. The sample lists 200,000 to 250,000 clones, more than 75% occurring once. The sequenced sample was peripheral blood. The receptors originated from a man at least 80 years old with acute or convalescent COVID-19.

In DNA, the CDR3 is TGTGCCAGCAGCCAAGGGCCGGGGGAGAATCAGCCCCAGCATTTT. It codes for CASSQGPGENQPQHF. The chain couples TRBV3-1 (or the pseudogene TRBV3-2) to TRBJ1-5, with a tentative D call TRBD1 (5 bases). Trimming shortened V by 1 base and J by 4 bases, and 11 bases separated the two germline ends. The CDR3 has 15 residues. CDR1 and CDR2 from the germline V gene are LGHDT and YNNKEL (reference sequence).

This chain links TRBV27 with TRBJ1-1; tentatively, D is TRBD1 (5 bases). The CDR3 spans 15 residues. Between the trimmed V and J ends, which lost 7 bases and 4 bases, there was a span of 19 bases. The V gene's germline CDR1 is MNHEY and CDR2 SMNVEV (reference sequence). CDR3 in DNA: TGTGCCAGCACCCCAACGTGGGGCTCCACCACTGAAGCTTTCTTT. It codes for CASTPTWGSTTEAFF.

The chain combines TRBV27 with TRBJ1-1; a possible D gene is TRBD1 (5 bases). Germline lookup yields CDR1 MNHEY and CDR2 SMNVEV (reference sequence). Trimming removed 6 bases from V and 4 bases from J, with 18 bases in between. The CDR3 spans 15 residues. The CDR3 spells CASRIQGSTGTEAFF. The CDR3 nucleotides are TGTGCCAGCAGAATCCAGGGCTCCACAGGCACTGAAGCTTTCTTT.